The 18 T cell receptor beta chains below were found in one sample sequenced in a study of cytomegalovirus exposure and HLA in healthy donors listed by TCRdb under 2017. Libraries were made using the immunoSEQ multiplex PCR assay. For the multiplex PCR, a mixture combining 60 forward primers for TCR Vbeta segments and 13 reverse primers for TCR Jbeta segments was used. Imported from immuneACCESS, the table was reduced by TCRdb to in-frame sequences with V and J called. These copies leave out some clones; in studies compared against another copy, an unresolved V gene accounts for under half, and the cause of the remainder is not known. Here the sample has some 180,000 clones; roughly 12% occur a single time. The ten biggest clones cover more than 7% of the sample. Sequencing was carried out using PBMCs. These receptors all come from a man between 50 and 59 years old in good health and CMV-seropositive.

This clone occurred a few times. As the CDR3 is not closed by the conserved phenylalanine or tryptophan, this likely results from a read error. This sequence joins TRBV2 and TRBJ1-2; D is unclear. V shed 3 bases and J shed 3 bases, with 14 bases lying between them. Germline CDR1 is SNHLY and CDR2 is FYNNEI. The CDR3 runs 15 residues. The CDR3 loop reads CASSERGTPDYGYTV. DNA for the CDR3: TGTGCCAGCAGTGAGCGGGGTACCCCCGACTATGGCTACACCGTC.

This clone occurred a few times. The rearrangement uses TRBV30 and TRBJ2-1; 9 bases line up with TRBD2. The junction had 21 bases not matched to a gene; V was cut back by 3 bases and J by 3 bases. Per the germline V gene, CDR1 is GTSNPN and CDR2 is SVGIG (reference sequence). This CDR3 spans 20 amino acids. CDR3 region: CAWSGRPKAGGLSGYNEQFF. The DNA for the CDR3 is TGTGCCTGGAGCGGAAGGCCCAAGGCGGGGGGGCTCTCTGGCTACAATGAGCAGTTCTTC.

This chain uses TRBV11-3 with TRBJ1-6; 8 positions match TRBD1. From germline, CDR1 is SGHNT and CDR2 YENEEA. CDR3 length equals 12 residues. The ends lost 5 bases at V and 15 bases at J; junction bases unmatched: 6. The CDR3 coding sequence is TGTGCCAGCAGCCTGCTGACAGGGGACCTCCACTTT. Translating gives CASSLLTGDLHF.

In this sample, this clone turned up a few times. The chain uses TRBV7-2 and TRBJ1-3, with 7 bases fitting TRBD1. Unmatched junction bases numbered 8, after V lost 5 bases and J lost 1 base. In germline, CDR1 is SGHTA, CDR2 FQGNSA. The CDR3 is made up of 16 amino acids. The CDR3 region is CASSPQTGVSGNTIYF. In DNA form, the CDR3 reads TGTGCCAGCAGCCCCCAAACAGGGGTGTCTGGAAACACCATATATTTT.

This clone was seen a few times. The chain links TRBV10-2 to TRBJ1-2, with a possible D match to TRBD1 (5 bases). The length of the CDR3 is 13 residues. Trimming left V 1 base short and J 4 bases short, with 7 bases between. The germline V gene encodes CDR1 WSHSY and CDR2 SAAADI. CDR3 sequence (DNA): TGCGCCAGCAGTGAGTGGACACGCTATGGCTACACCTTC. Translated: CASSEWTRYGYTF.

The table lists this clone with a few counts. The CDR3 DNA follows: TGTGCCAGCACCACTTACAGCACAGATACGCAGTATTTT. This codes for CASTTYSTDTQYF. The chain recombines TRBV6-5 with TRBJ2-3; D is ambiguous. V was cut by 7 bases and J by 0 bases, with 8 bases left in between. This CDR3 has 13 residues. Germline CDR1 and CDR2: MNHEY and SVGAGI.

The table lists this clone with a few counts. The chain links TRBV6-6 to TRBJ1-4; the match to TRBD1 covers 8 bases. Germline-derived CDR1 and CDR2 are MNHNY and SVGAGI (reference sequence). J gave up 8 bases and V 8 bases, and 7 bases lay outside the gene matches. The CDR3 sequence is 13 residues long. The CDR3 nucleotides read TGTGCCAGCCGGACAGGGATCCGGGAAAAACTGTTTTTT. Its protein is CASRTGIREKLFF.

This clone was detected a few times. The chain is built from TRBV5-6 and TRBJ1-5; 7 positions agree with TRBD1. V lost 2 bases to trimming and J lost 0 bases; unmatched junction nucleotides: 5. Germline loops: CDR1 SGHDT, CDR2 YYEEEE. CDR3 length: 16 residues. CDR3 in DNA: TGTGCCAGCAGCTTCTACAGGGGTAATAGCAATCAGCCCCAGCATTTT. This translates into CASSFYRGNSNQPQHF.

In its sample, this clone was seen once. The CDR3 region has the DNA TGTGCCAGTAGTAGCGGGGGGCCCTACAATGAGCAGTTCTTC. Translating it yields CASSSGGPYNEQFF. This sequence joins TRBV19 and TRBJ2-1; 8 bases are a match to TRBD2. With V trimmed by 4 bases and J by 2 bases, 1 base remained unmatched. CDR3 length: 14 residues. The germline gives CDR1 LNHDA, CDR2 SQIVND (reference sequence).

The V and J genes are TRBV5-1 and TRBJ2-1; 8 positions agree with TRBD2. The V and J ends lost 2 bases and 7 bases, in that order; junction bases with no gene match: 5. Per the germline V gene, CDR1 is SGHRS and CDR2 is YFSETQ. This CDR3 contains 14 residues. The CDR3 sequence is CASSFGGAQNEQFF. In DNA form, the CDR3 reads TGCGCCAGCAGCTTCGGGGGGGCGCAAAATGAGCAGTTCTTC.

The chain couples TRBV28 to TRBJ1-5; no definite D call. The V gene's germline CDR1 is MDHEN and CDR2 SYDVKM. The CDR3 contains 12 residues. The V gene lost 2 bases and the J gene lost 12 bases, with 11 bases spanning the gap. This CDR3 reads CASSLIRGGQHF. The CDR3 DNA follows: TGTGCCAGCAGTTTAATTCGAGGCGGCCAGCATTTT. Complete variable domain (other parts from reference TRBV28 and TRBJ1-5): DVKVTQSSRYLVKRTGEKVFLECVQDMDHENMFWYRQDPGLGLRLIYFSYDVKMKEKGDIPEGYSVSREKKERFSLILESASTNQTSMYLCASSLIRGGQHFGDGTRLSIL.

This chain connects TRBV6-5 to TRBJ2-3, with a weak D call TRBD2 (5 bases). From germline, CDR1 is MNHEY and CDR2 SVGAGI. The CDR3 has 12 amino acids. V was shortened by 9 bases and J by 4 bases, with 11 bases between the two germline ends. CDR3 loop: CASTGLADTQYF. The CDR3 nucleotides are TGTGCCAGTACGGGGTTGGCAGATACGCAGTATTTT.

There are a few counts of this clone. The rearrangement joins TRBV2 to TRBJ2-7; 12 positions match TRBD2. CDR1 SNHLY and CDR2 FYNNEI come from the germline V gene. Trimming took 3 bases from V and 1 from J; bases not matched to a gene: 10. The CDR3 has 18 amino acids. CDR3 protein: CASSDLAGGYLLSYEQYF. CDR3 nucleotide sequence: TGTGCCAGCAGTGACCTAGCGGGGGGGTATTTACTTTCCTACGAGCAGTACTTC.

This clone appeared a few times. The chain has TRBV9 and TRBJ2-3, with D tentatively TRBD2 (5 bases). CDR1 and CDR2 (germline): SGDLS, YYNGEE. The CDR3 loop spans 14 amino acids. V was clipped by 5 bases and J by 7 bases, with 17 bases between them. The CDR3 loop reads CASRPGMNTHTQYF. The CDR3 nucleotides are TGTGCCAGCAGACCCGGGATGAACACCCATACGCAGTATTTT.

The rearrangement uses TRBV9 and TRBJ2-1, with TRBD1 matching over 9 bases. After removal of 0 bases from V and 4 bases from J, the junction contained 2 bases not matched to a gene. The germline gives CDR1 SGDLS, CDR2 YYNGEE. There are 15 residues in the CDR3. The DNA of the CDR3 is TGTGCCAGCAGCGTAGCAGGGACAGGGTACAATGAGCAGTTCTTC. This translates into CASSVAGTGYNEQFF.

The chain couples TRBV9 to TRBJ2-2; TRBD1 agrees at 8 bases. Germline V gene lookup returns CDR1 SGDLS and CDR2 YYNGEE. Trimming took 4 bases from V and 7 from J; bases not matched to a gene: 21. The CDR3 runs 19 residues. This chain's CDR3 is CASSSETGTGQLGVGELFF. In DNA, the CDR3 is TGTGCCAGCAGCTCTGAGACCGGGACAGGTCAATTAGGAGTCGGGGAGCTGTTTTTT.

This clone occurred a few times. The gene calls are TRBV30 and TRBJ1-5; a weak D match, TRBD1 (6 bases). CDR1 and CDR2 (germline): GTSNPN, SVGIG (reference sequence). The CDR3 extends over 13 amino acids. Trimming cost V 2 bases and J 7 bases, with 12 bases left between them. In DNA, the CDR3 is TGTGCCTGGAGTAGGGGGTCTGGGCAGCCCCAGCATTTT. The encoded protein is CAWSRGSGQPQHF.

The genes are TRBV7-2 and TRBJ2-3; TRBD2 matches at 10 bases. Germline lookup yields CDR1 SGHTA and CDR2 FQGNSA. The CDR3 length is 18 residues. V was clipped by 5 bases and J by 0 bases; unmatched bases: 11. CDR3 sequence: CASSHPASGGFSTDTQYF. CDR3 nucleotide sequence: TGTGCCAGCAGCCACCCTGCTAGCGGGGGCTTTAGCACAGATACGCAGTATTTT.